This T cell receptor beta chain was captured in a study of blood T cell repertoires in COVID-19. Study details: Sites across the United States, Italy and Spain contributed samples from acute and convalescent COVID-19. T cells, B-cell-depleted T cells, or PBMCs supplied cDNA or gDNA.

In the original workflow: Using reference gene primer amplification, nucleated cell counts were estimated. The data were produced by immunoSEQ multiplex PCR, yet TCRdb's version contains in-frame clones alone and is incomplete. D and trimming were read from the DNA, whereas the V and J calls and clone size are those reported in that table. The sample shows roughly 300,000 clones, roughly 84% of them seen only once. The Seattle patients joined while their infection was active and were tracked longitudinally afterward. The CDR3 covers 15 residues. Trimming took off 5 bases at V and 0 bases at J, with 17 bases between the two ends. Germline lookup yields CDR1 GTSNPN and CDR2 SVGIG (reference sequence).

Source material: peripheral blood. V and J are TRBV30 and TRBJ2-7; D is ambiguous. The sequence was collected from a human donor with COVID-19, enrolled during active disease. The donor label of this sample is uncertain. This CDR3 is CAWAPPSFSSYEQYF. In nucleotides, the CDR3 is TGTGCCTGGGCACCCCCATCATTCAGCTCCTACGAGCAGTACTTC.